The clone carrying this TCR beta chain was recorded only once. The data belong to a study of blood T cell repertoires in COVID-19. Across the whole study: The United States, Italy and Spain provided the acute and convalescent COVID-19 samples. In each case, the material was cDNA or gDNA derived from T cells, B-cell-depleted T cells, or PBMCs.

CDR1 is SGHRS and CDR2 is YFSETQ in the germline V gene. CDR3 length equals 17 residues. Deletions cut 6 bases from V and 2 bases from J, with 18 bases between. This table comes from immunoSEQ multiplex PCR, and its TCRdb copy is limited to in-frame clones, with some not included. The profile covers around 67,000 clones, with 87% appearing a single time and more than 7.5% taken by the ten largest. This clonotype was sampled from a man aged 50-59 years with active COVID-19. The J gene is TRBJ1-6, the V gene TRBV5-1; D is uncertain. Sequencing was done on a sample of peripheral blood. The CDR3, as DNA: TGCGCCAGCACCCTGCTTGTAGAATTGCCCTATAATTCACCCCTCCACTTT. Protein product: CASTLLVELPYNSPLHF.